This is a list of T cell receptor beta chains from one sample in a study of control samples from healthy donors and cancer patients. Sequencing used immunoSEQ multiplex PCR; TCRdb keeps in-frame clones, though not all of them. Seen here are about 98,000 clones, roughly three quarters observed once, and the top ten hold 8% to 11%. Input material: blood. Every receptor here comes from a woman aged 25 to 45 in good health. Both conserved end residues are part of each CDR3. D genes are given only for firm matches. A row's size may be missing; if present it is once, few, many or a size class.

d_gene | j_gene | abundance | v_gene | CDR3aa | CDR3nt
. | TRBJ2-5 | . | TRBV27 | CASSRTGVLETQYF | TGTGCCAGCAGTCGGACGGGGGTACTAGAGACCCAGTACTTC
TRBD1 | TRBJ1-1 | few | TRBV7-8 | CASSFPGGGEAFF | TGTGCCAGCAGCTTTCCAGGGGGCGGTGAAGCTTTCTTT
. | TRBJ1-4 | once | TRBV5-4 | CASSHRESGEKLFF | TGTGCCAGCAGCCACAGGGAGTCGGGCGAAAAACTGTTTTTT
. | TRBJ1-4 | . | TRBV2 | CASQGRNEKLFF | TGTGCCTCCCAGGGCCGTAATGAAAAACTGTTTTTT
. | TRBJ2-5 | . | TRBV18 | CASSDLGRGETQYF | TGTGCCAGCTCAGATCTCGGTCGGGGAGAGACCCAGTACTTC
. | TRBJ2-5 | . | TRBV10-3 | CAISAQQRETQYF | TGTGCCATCAGTGCACAGCAACGTGAGACCCAGTACTTC
. | TRBJ1-2 | . | TRBV30 | CAWWEGEGYTF | TGTGCCTGGTGGGAGGGGGAGGGCTACACCTTC
. | TRBJ2-7 | . | TRBV15 | CATSRGGGAGYEQYF | TGTGCCACCAGCAGAGGGGGCGGGGCGGGCTACGAGCAGTACTTC
. | TRBJ1-5 | . | TRBV19 | CASSRRGSQPQHF | TGTGCCAGTAGTCGGAGGGGAAGTCAGCCCCAGCATTTT
. | TRBJ1-2 | . | TRBV19 | CASSMIPVYGYTF | TGTGCCAGTAGTATGATCCCGGTCTATGGCTACACCTTC
. | TRBJ1-2 | . | TRBV19 | CASRAAKGNYGYTF | TGTGCCAGTCGCGCGGCCAAAGGGAACTATGGCTACACCTTC
. | TRBJ1-2 | . | TRBV3-1/TRBV3-2 | CASSQDAAGGYTF | TGTGCCAGCAGCCAAGACGCGGCGGGCGGCTACACCTTC
TRBD1 | TRBJ2-4 | . | TRBV7-2 | CASSLGQALGIQYF | TGTGCCAGCAGCTTGGGACAGGCCTTAGGGATTCAGTACTTC
TRBD2 | TRBJ2-5 | . | TRBV10-3 | CAISGGGTETQYF | TGTGCCATCAGCGGCGGGGGGACCGAGACCCAGTACTTC
. | TRBJ1-4 | few | TRBV2 | CASSGLAGAVSEKLFF | TGTGCCAGCAGTGGTCTGGCAGGGGCGGTCAGTGAAAAACTGTTTTTT
. | TRBJ1-6 | . | TRBV18 | CASSPDGSNSPLHF | TGTGCCAGCTCCCCAGATGGATCTAATTCACCCCTCCACTTT
. | TRBJ1-1 | . | TRBV12-3/TRBV12-4 | CASSLAIPEAFF | TGTGCCAGCAGTTTGGCTATCCCTGAAGCTTTCTTT
. | TRBJ1-2 | few | TRBV30 | CAWSVDSYGYTF | TGTGCCTGGAGTGTTGACAGCTATGGCTACACCTTC
TRBD1 | TRBJ1-2 | . | TRBV3-1/TRBV3-2 | CASSPRAGGYTNYGYTF | TGTGCCAGCAGCCCCCGGGCAGGGGGCTATACTAACTATGGCTACACCTTC
. | TRBJ1-4 | . | TRBV21-1 | CASSKAGQGDEKLFF | TGTGCCAGCAGCAAAGCGGGACAGGGAGATGAAAAACTGTTTTTT
. | TRBJ1-1 | . | TRBV5-1 | CASSLGPGSNTEAFF | TGCGCCAGCAGCTTGGGACCAGGGTCGAACACTGAAGCTTTCTTT
TRBD1 | TRBJ1-6 | . | TRBV7-2 | CASSRGTGSNSPLHF | TGTGCCAGCAGCCGTGGGACAGGCTCTAATTCACCCCTCCACTTT
. | TRBJ2-6 | once | TRBV9 | CASSKSGSGANVLTF | TGTGCCAGCAGCAAAAGCGGTTCTGGGGCCAACGTCCTGACTTTC
TRBD2 | TRBJ2-2 | . | TRBV5-1 | CASSWTSGNTGELFF | TGCGCCAGCAGCTGGACTAGCGGCAACACCGGGGAGCTGTTTTTT
. | TRBJ1-1 | few | TRBV6-5 | CASKGRMNTEAFF | TGTGCCAGCAAGGGTAGAATGAACACTGAAGCTTTCTTT
. | TRBJ1-5 | . | TRBV10-3 | CAISESGGANQPQHF | TGTGCCATCAGTGAGTCTGGGGGGGCGAATCAGCCCCAGCATTTT
. | TRBJ1-3 | . | TRBV18 | CASSPQGYSGNTIYF | TGTGCCAGCTCCCCCCAAGGGTACTCTGGAAACACCATATATTTT
. | TRBJ2-4 | . | TRBV9 | CASSVDGAGRNIQYF | TGTGCCAGCAGCGTAGACGGGGCAGGTCGGAACATTCAGTACTTC
TRBD1 | TRBJ1-6 | . | TRBV30 | CAWSLAGTGDSPLHF | TGTGCCTGGAGCCTAGCGGGGACAGGGGATTCACCCCTCCACTTT
. | TRBJ2-7 | . | TRBV5-1 | CASSLEASVYYEQYF | TGCGCCAGCAGCTTGGAAGCTTCGGTGTACTACGAGCAGTACTTC
TRBD1 | TRBJ2-7 | . | TRBV4-1 | CASSQPGQGSYEQYF | TGCGCCAGCAGCCAGCCGGGACAGGGCTCCTACGAGCAGTACTTC
. | TRBJ2-5 | . | TRBV7-9 | CASSLIGTQETQYF | TGTGCCAGCAGCTTGATCGGCACTCAAGAGACCCAGTACTTC
. | TRBJ2-3 | . | TRBV2 | CASSGGSTDTQYF | TGTGCCAGCAGTGGGGGTAGCACAGATACGCAGTATTTT
. | TRBJ1-2 | . | TRBV19 | CASSRTENYGYTF | TGTGCCAGTAGTAGGACAGAAAACTATGGCTACACCTTC
. | TRBJ1-1 | . | TRBV7-6 | CASSLEGDTEAFF | TGTGCCAGCAGCTTAGAGGGGGACACTGAAGCTTTCTTT